One sample yielded the 19 T cell receptor beta chains listed below, sequenced in a study of blood T cell repertoires in COVID-19. This table comes from immunoSEQ multiplex PCR, and its TCRdb copy is limited to in-frame clones, with some not included. The repertoire holds about 420,000 clones, approximately 90% seen once, with 0.7% to 0.85% in the top ten. The specimen was peripheral blood. The receptor set was obtained from a man aged 18 to 29 with COVID-19, enrolled during active disease.

This clone was seen a single time. The V and J genes are TRBV5-1 and TRBJ2-7; possibly TRBD1 for D (6 bases). CDR3 length: 12 residues. Germline CDR1 and CDR2: SGHRS and YFSETQ. Trimming took off 3 bases at V and 9 bases at J, with 13 bases between the two ends. The CDR3 protein is CASSSVGARQYF. CDR3 in DNA: TGCGCCAGCAGCTCGGTGGGGGCGCGGCAGTACTTC.

This chain links TRBV30 with TRBJ2-5, with D possibly matching TRBD2 (5 bases). Trimming stripped 0 bases from V and 6 bases from J, with 17 bases between. This CDR3 is 15 amino acids long. Germline V gives CDR1 GTSNPN, CDR2 SVGIG (reference sequence). CDR3 nucleotide sequence: TGTGCCTGGAGTGTATCCCCCGGGGAGAAGAAGACCCAGTACTTC. Protein product: CAWSVSPGEKKTQYF. Using reference TRBV30 and TRBJ2-5 for the parts outside the CDR3, the full variable domain is SQTIHQWPATLVQPVGSPLSLECTVEGTSNPNLYWYRQAAGRGLQLLFYSVGIGQISSEVPQNLSASRPQDRQFILSSKKLLLSDSGFYLCAWSVSPGEKKTQYFGPGTRLLVL.

The chain couples TRBV28 to TRBJ2-3; D not certain. The V end was cut by 5 bases, the J end by 0 bases, with 6 bases between. The CDR3 totals 13 residues. CDR1 and CDR2 from the germline V gene are MDHEN and SYDVKM. The CDR3: CASSLPSTDTQYF. For the CDR3, the DNA is TGTGCCAGCAGTCTACCTAGCACAGATACGCAGTATTTT.

V gene TRBV10-2 combines with J gene TRBJ1-6; TRBD1 aligns across 8 bases. Germline lookup yields CDR1 WSHSY and CDR2 SAAADI. The CDR3 is made up of 15 amino acids. After removal of 2 bases from V and 10 bases from J, the junction contained 7 bases not matched to a gene. The CDR3 loop reads CASSEATGGSSPLHF. As DNA, the CDR3 is TGCGCCAGCAGTGAGGCTACAGGGGGAAGCTCACCCCTCCACTTT.

The V and J genes are TRBV5-1 and TRBJ2-7; 14 positions match TRBD2. The CDR3 covers 19 residues. The germline CDR1 and CDR2 sequences are SGHRS and YFSETQ. V gave up 1 base and J gave up 6 bases; unmatched junction bases: 15. The CDR3 reads CASSLWSTGTSGSGGEQYF. CDR3 DNA sequence: TGCGCCAGCAGCTTGTGGTCGACCGGGACTAGCGGGAGTGGAGGCGAGCAGTACTTC.

The gene calls are TRBV9 and TRBJ2-3; 8 nucleotides match TRBD2. The CDR3 length is 15 residues. V shed 1 base and J 4 bases; nucleotides not matched to a gene: 5. CDR1 and CDR2 from the germline V gene are SGDLS and YYNGEE. CDR3: CASSVTAGEADTQYF. Here the CDR3 DNA reads TGTGCCAGCAGCGTAACAGCGGGAGAGGCAGATACGCAGTATTTT.

The chain links TRBV5-4 to TRBJ2-7; TRBD2 matches 12 bases. CDR3 length: 13 residues. Germline loops: CDR1 SGHNT, CDR2 YYREEE (reference sequence). With V trimmed by 5 bases and J by 3 bases, 0 bases remained unmatched. CDR3 in amino acids: CASRLAGGYEQYF. The CDR3 DNA reads TGTGCCAGCAGACTAGCGGGGGGCTACGAGCAGTACTTC.

This rearrangement joins TRBV5-6 to TRBJ2-1; 7 bases are shared with TRBD2. This CDR3 contains 14 residues. The V gene end was trimmed by 0 bases and the J gene end by 6 bases; junction bases not matched to a gene: 3. In germline, CDR1 is SGHDT, CDR2 YYEEEE. This CDR3 is CASSLGGRGNEQFF. CDR3 sequence (DNA): TGTGCCAGCAGCTTGGGCGGGAGAGGCAATGAGCAGTTCTTC.

The chain uses TRBV2 and TRBJ2-5; TRBD1 matches 8 bases. Unmatched junction bases numbered 6, after V lost 2 bases and J lost 4 bases. The CDR3 totals 15 residues. Germline V gives CDR1 SNHLY, CDR2 FYNNEI. CDR3 residues: CASSENQGAGETQYF. CDR3 sequence (DNA): TGTGCCAGCAGTGAAAACCAGGGGGCAGGAGAGACCCAGTACTTC.

J is TRBJ1-1 and V is TRBV2; D is possibly TRBD1 (5 bases). Trimming stripped 6 bases from V and 3 bases from J, with 14 bases between. Germline CDR1 is SNHLY and CDR2 is FYNNEI. The CDR3 runs 14 residues. The CDR3 region is CASRWGGRDTEAFF. In DNA form, the CDR3 reads TGTGCCAGCAGATGGGGGGGAAGGGACACTGAAGCTTTCTTT.

The chain links TRBV13 to TRBJ1-2; no definite D call. This CDR3 is built from 13 residues. Germline CDR1 reads PRHDT; CDR2 reads FYEKMQ (reference sequence). With 0 bases removed from V and 4 bases from J, the gap between germline ends came to 6 bases. CDR3 sequence reads: CASSLGTAYGYTF. CDR3 DNA: TGTGCCAGCAGCTTAGGAACAGCCTATGGCTACACCTTC. Together with reference TRBV13 and TRBJ1-2, the CDR3 gives the full variable domain: AAGVIQSPRHLIKEKRETATLKCYPIPRHDTVYWYQQGPGQDPQFLISFYEKMQSDKGSIPDRFSAQQFSDYHSELNMSSLELGDSALYFCASSLGTAYGYTFGSGTRLTVV.

This chain uses TRBV10-2 with TRBJ2-7; 9 bases match TRBD2. The J segment lost 2 bases and the V segment lost 5 bases, leaving 7 bases of the junction unmatched. The length of the CDR3 is 15 residues. CDR1 is WSHSY, CDR2 SAAADI, per germline. This chain's CDR3 is CASSPGLAGAYEQYF. CDR3 coding DNA: TGCGCCAGCAGTCCGGGACTAGCCGGGGCCTACGAGCAGTACTTC.

This clone appeared a single time. This chain links TRBV7-2 with TRBJ2-1; 12 nucleotides match TRBD2. CDR1 SGHTA and CDR2 FQGNSA come from the germline V gene. With V trimmed by 5 bases and J by 2 bases, 7 bases remained unmatched. The CDR3 has 17 amino acids. As DNA, the CDR3 is TGTGCCAGCAGCCCTTGGACTAGCGGGGTCCCCTACAATGAGCAGTTCTTC. Translating gives CASSPWTSGVPYNEQFF.

The chain couples TRBV3-1 (or the pseudogene TRBV3-2) to TRBJ1-1; unclear D gene. The germline V and J ends were trimmed by 3 bases and 2 bases, with 4 bases remaining between them. CDR1 is LGHDT and CDR2 is YNNKEL in the germline V gene (reference sequence). The CDR3 is 12 amino acids. CDR3 in DNA: TGTGCCAGCAGCCACCTCAACACTGAAGCTTTCTTT. It yields the protein CASSHLNTEAFF.

The chain combines TRBV5-1 with TRBJ2-5; 7 nucleotides match TRBD2. Germline CDR1 is SGHRS and CDR2 is YFSETQ. Trimming removed 2 bases from V and 5 bases from J; junction bases left unmatched: 9. The CDR3 is 15 amino acids. CDR3 sequence (DNA): TGCGCCAGCAGCTTTTCGGGAGGCGGTGGGGAGACCCAGTACTTC. Translated, it gives CASSFSGGGGETQYF.

The rearrangement links TRBV5-8 to TRBJ2-1; a possible D gene is TRBD1 (5 bases). The V end lost 0 bases, the J end lost 6 bases, and 16 bases lay between the germline ends. Per germline, CDR1 SGHTS and CDR2 YDEGEE. The CDR3 loop spans 16 amino acids. DNA for the CDR3: TGTGCCAGCAGCTTGGATAATCTGGGGCCTTTCAATGAGCAGTTCTTC. Amino acids: CASSLDNLGPFNEQFF.

This clone was detected only a few times. The J gene is TRBJ1-5, the V gene TRBV5-3, with 7 bases aligning to TRBD1. TRBV5-3 is an ORF; its function is uncertain. The length of the CDR3 is 17 residues. The V segment lost 3 bases and the J segment 3 bases; nucleotides outside the gene matches: 12. The CDR3 is CARSYTPGQLNNQPQHF. CDR3 sequence (DNA): TGTGCCAGAAGCTATACACCGGGACAGCTTAACAATCAGCCCCAGCATTTT.

The CDR3 nucleotides are TGCGCCAGCAGCGTTCAGGGGGCGGCCCATAACTATGGCTACACCTTC. It encodes CASSVQGAAHNYGYTF. The V and J genes are TRBV5-1 and TRBJ1-2, with 8 bases matching TRBD1. This CDR3 comprises 16 residues. Trimming cost V 4 bases and J 1 base; bases outside gene matches: 9. CDR1 is SGHRS and CDR2 is YFSETQ in the germline V gene.

This clone has only a few counts. This chain joins TRBV3-1 (or the pseudogene TRBV3-2) and TRBJ1-4; weak D call: TRBD1 (5 bases). V was cut by 1 base and J by 8 bases, with 5 bases left in between. Germline V gene sequence: CDR1 LGHDT, CDR2 YNNKEL (reference sequence). This CDR3 comprises 12 residues. CDR3 residues: CASSQGGEKLFF. CDR3 bases: TGTGCCAGCAGCCAAGGGGGCGAAAAACTGTTTTTT.